This T cell receptor (beta chain) comes out of a study of blood T cell repertoires in COVID-19. Study as a whole: COVID-19 samples collected from the United States, Italy and Spain covered acute and convalescent phases. In each case, the material was cDNA or gDNA derived from T cells, B-cell-depleted T cells, or PBMCs.

The CDR3 is 14 amino acids. CDR1 is LNHDA and CDR2 is SQIVND in the germline V gene (reference sequence). V shed 5 bases and J shed 0 bases, with 8 bases lying between them. In the original analysis: Estimated nucleated cell counts came from reference gene primer amplification. Data came from immunoSEQ multiplex PCR; TCRdb stores just in-frame clones and leaves some out. The V and J calls and clone size are taken from that table; D and trimming were inferred from the DNA. There are about 420,000 clones in the sample; about 90% occur only once, and 0.8% to 0.9% lies in the top ten. V gene TRBV19 combines with J gene TRBJ2-1; D may be TRBD2 (5 bases). The sample consisted of peripheral blood. This TCR was recovered from a young man with COVID-19, enrolled during active disease. In DNA form, the CDR3 reads TGTGCCAGTAGTGGACTGACCTCCTACAATGAGCAGTTCTTC. Translation: CASSGLTSYNEQFF.